Presented here are 24 T cell receptor beta chains from one specimen sequenced in a study of shared clonotypes between healthy human individuals. Assay: immunoSEQ multiplex PCR; the TCRdb copy retains only in-frame clones and omits some. The sample holds about 2.1 million clones, 80% to 95% seen once. In the naive CD8 group, cells lacked CD45RO and were positively selected for CCR7, so terminally differentiated effector memory CD45RA+ cells were left out. Sequencing was done on a sample of naive CD8+ T cells from PBMCs. These receptors were taken from a man aged 18 to 30 in good health. Some clones in this sample may be carry-over from other donors' samples.

This rearrangement joins TRBV9 to TRBJ2-1, with 10 bases aligning to TRBD1. Germline V gene lookup returns CDR1 SGDLS and CDR2 YYNGEE. The CDR3 is 14 residues long. J lost 9 bases, V lost 4 bases, and 7 bases had no gene match. CDR3 DNA: TGTGCCAGCAGCCCGGGACAGGGGTCAAGTGAGCAGTTCTTC. This gives the protein CASSPGQGSSEQFF.

V is TRBV27 and J is TRBJ1-5, with a weak D call TRBD1 (5 bases). V was cut by 4 bases and J by 3 bases, with 13 bases left in between. Germline loops: CDR1 MNHEY, CDR2 SMNVEV (reference sequence). The CDR3 extends over 15 amino acids. The CDR3 loop is CASSSLRGNNQPQHF. The CDR3 DNA sequence: TGTGCCAGCAGTTCACTGAGGGGTAACAATCAGCCCCAGCATTTT.

The V gene is TRBV10-3, the J gene TRBJ2-7; 8 nucleotides agree with TRBD2. Germline V gene lookup returns CDR1 ENHRY and CDR2 SYGVKD. This CDR3 is built from 14 residues. The junction had 12 bases not matched to a gene; V was cut back by 9 bases and J by 5 bases. The CDR3 nucleotides are TGTGCCATATCATCCGGGAGGGCCGTTGACGAGCAGTACTTC. Protein: CAISSGRAVDEQYF.

The chain has TRBV18 and TRBJ2-7; a weak D match, TRBD2 (6 bases). The ends were cut back, 2 bases at V and 7 bases at J, with 18 bases in the middle. Germline V gives CDR1 KGHSH, CDR2 LQKENI. The CDR3 is 15 amino acids. The chain's CDR3 is CASSPTGDRWEEQYF. The CDR3 bases are TGTGCCAGCTCACCAACGGGAGATCGGTGGGAGGAGCAGTACTTC.

This rearrangement joins TRBV7-8 to TRBJ2-7; a possible D gene is TRBD1 (5 bases). The CDR3 extends over 13 amino acids. V lost 1 base and J 5 bases, leaving 9 bases between the germline ends. CDR1 is SGHVS, CDR2 FQNEAQ, per germline. In DNA form, the CDR3 reads TGTGCCAGCAGCTTAGAAACAGGCGACGAGCAGTACTTC. Its translation: CASSLETGDEQYF.

A single count supports this clone. The chain couples TRBV11-2 to TRBJ2-1; TRBD2 aligns across 8 bases. The CDR3 has 17 residues. Germline assignment: CDR1 SGHAT and CDR2 FQNNGV. The V gene end was trimmed by 5 bases and the J gene end by 2 bases; junction bases not matched to a gene: 11. The CDR3: CASSLTSGTTTYNEQFF. CDR3 DNA sequence: TGTGCCAGCAGCCTAACTAGCGGTACAACCACCTACAATGAGCAGTTCTTC.

The chain carries TRBV29-1 and TRBJ2-1, with TRBD2 matching over 8 bases. The trim removed 3 bases at V and 8 bases at J, leaving 6 bases unmatched. The CDR3 has 13 amino acids. The germline gives CDR1 SQVTM, CDR2 ANQGSEA. The CDR3 sequence is CSVDGRAPDEQFF. The CDR3 region has the DNA TGCAGCGTTGACGGGAGGGCTCCGGATGAGCAGTTCTTC.

A note on this clone: Other nucleotide sequences from this sample produce the same CDR3. CDR3 in amino acids: CASSVEGRSNQPQHF. The DNA for the CDR3 is TGTGCCAGCAGCGTCGAGGGAAGGAGCAATCAGCCCCAGCATTTT. V and J are TRBV9 and TRBJ1-5; unclear D gene. The CDR3 extends over 15 amino acids. Trimming took 2 bases from V and 1 from J, leaving 10 bases between them. In germline, CDR1 is SGDLS, CDR2 YYNGEE.

The V and J genes are TRBV7-9 and TRBJ2-3; the match to TRBD2 covers 7 bases. The ends lost 4 bases at V and 2 bases at J; junction bases unmatched: 9. This CDR3 contains 16 residues. The germline V gene has CDR1 SEHNR and CDR2 FQNEAQ (reference sequence). The CDR3 DNA is TGTGCCAGCAGCTCCTACCTAGCGGAGCACACAGATACGCAGTATTTT. This sequence encodes CASSSYLAEHTDTQYF. Complete variable domain (other parts from reference TRBV7-9 and TRBJ2-3): DTGVSQNPRHKITKRGQNVTFRCDPISEHNRLYWYRQTLGQGPEFLTYFQNEAQLEKSRLLSDRFSAERPKGSFSTLEIQRTEQGDSAMYLCASSSYLAEHTDTQYFGPGTRLTVL.

This rearrangement joins TRBV27 to TRBJ2-7, with D tentatively TRBD1 (6 bases). The V gene lost 3 bases and the J gene lost 3 bases, with 15 bases spanning the gap. The germline V gene encodes CDR1 MNHEY and CDR2 SMNVEV (reference sequence). This CDR3 spans 15 amino acids. CDR3 nucleotides: TGTGCCAGCAGTTTCAGCAGGGGAAGAGTCTACGAGCAGTACTTC. This gives the protein CASSFSRGRVYEQYF.

The chain employs TRBV28 and TRBJ2-5; D is unclear. Germline assignment: CDR1 MDHEN and CDR2 SYDVKM. The CDR3 sequence is 16 residues long. The V end lost 5 bases, the J end lost 0 bases, and 16 bases lay between the germline ends. CDR3 in DNA: TGTGCCAGCAGTCTTCGGTCCGTCTCGTACCAAGAGACCCAGTACTTC. Amino acid sequence: CASSLRSVSYQETQYF.

V is TRBV7-9 and J is TRBJ2-5; D possibly corresponds to TRBD1 (6 bases). This CDR3 contains 14 residues. Germline lookup yields CDR1 SEHNR and CDR2 FQNEAQ (reference sequence). V gave up 5 bases and J gave up 1 base, with 11 bases separating them. The CDR3 DNA is TGTGCCAGCAGCAGAACAGGGCCCCAAGAGACCCAGTACTTC. It is translated as CASSRTGPQETQYF.

The V call is TRBV27, the J call TRBJ1-5, with 7 bases fitting TRBD1. This CDR3 spans 14 amino acids. V was clipped by 6 bases and J by 3 bases; unmatched bases: 5. CDR1 is MNHEY and CDR2 is SMNVEV in the germline V gene (reference sequence). The CDR3 protein is CASRRTGLNQPQHF. Here the CDR3 DNA reads TGTGCCAGCAGGAGGACAGGCCTCAATCAGCCCCAGCATTTT.

In DNA, the CDR3 is TGTGCCAGCAGCTTGGCCGAGGGAAGGACTGAAGCTTTCTTT. Amino acids: CASSLAEGRTEAFF. The chain joins TRBV5-6 to TRBJ1-1, with unresolved D. Trimming took 0 bases from V and 5 from J, leaving 11 bases between them. The CDR3 is made up of 14 amino acids. Germline assignment: CDR1 SGHDT and CDR2 YYEEEE.

The rearrangement links TRBV27 to TRBJ2-3; D is perhaps TRBD2 (6 bases). The V end was cut by 1 base, the J end by 0 bases, with 17 bases between. The CDR3 runs to 18 residues. From germline, CDR1 is MNHEY and CDR2 SMNVEV (reference sequence). CDR3 amino acids: CASSLYGLTDLSTDTQYF. The CDR3 region has the DNA TGTGCCAGCAGTTTATATGGACTAACCGACCTAAGCACAGATACGCAGTATTTT.

The V and J genes are TRBV4-1 and TRBJ2-7, with 8 bases aligning to TRBD2. The ends lost 1 base at V and 5 bases at J; junction bases unmatched: 7. The CDR3 length is 15 residues. CDR1 is MGHRA, CDR2 YSYEKL, per germline. The CDR3 bases are TGCGCCAGCAGCCAAGTCATCTTCGGGGGGGACGAGCAGTACTTC. The encoded protein is CASSQVIFGGDEQYF.

This clone has a handful of counts. The chain couples TRBV29-1 to TRBJ1-1; D is unresolved. This CDR3 has 9 residues. Trimming removed 7 bases from V and 7 bases from J, with 7 bases in between. CDR1 SQVTM and CDR2 ANQGSEA come from the germline V gene. The CDR3 bases are TGCAGCGAAGACGGTGAAGCTTTCTTT. It encodes CSEDGEAFF. Looking up the rest from reference TRBV29-1 and TRBJ1-1 gives the full variable domain: SAVISQKPSRDICQRGTSLTIQCQVDSQVTMMFWYRQQPGQSLTLIATANQGSEATYESGFVIDKFPISRPNLTFSTLTVSNMSPEDSSIYLCSEDGEAFFGQGTRLTVV.

The rearrangement uses TRBV5-5 and TRBJ2-7; TRBD1 is a possible D gene (6 bases). V was pared by 4 bases and J by 3 bases, with 11 bases between. Germline V gene sequence: CDR1 SGHKS, CDR2 YYEKEE (reference sequence). The CDR3 loop spans 13 amino acids. Written as DNA, the CDR3 is TGTGCCAGCAGCGCGGACAGAGGCTACGAGCAGTACTTC. The encoded protein is CASSADRGYEQYF.

The chain links TRBV6-4 to TRBJ1-4, with a tentative D call TRBD1 (6 bases). The CDR3 spans 17 residues. V lost 2 bases to trimming and J lost 8 bases, with 21 bases between them. Looked up from germline, CDR1 is MRHNA and CDR2 is SNTAGT. The CDR3 protein is CASSDPITQGRGEKLFF. The CDR3 DNA sequence: TGTGCCAGCAGTGACCCAATTACACAGGGCCGGGGCGAAAAACTGTTTTTT.

J is TRBJ2-7 and V is TRBV27, with 9 bases matching TRBD1. The CDR3 totals 16 residues. Germline V lookup: CDR1 MNHEY, CDR2 SMNVEV (reference sequence). The V and J ends lost 4 bases and 4 bases, in that order; junction bases with no gene match: 11. The DNA of the CDR3 is TGTGCCAGCAGTTATCTTCTGGGACAGGGTAGGTACGAGCAGTACTTC. Translating it yields CASSYLLGQGRYEQYF.

V gene TRBV4-3 combines with J gene TRBJ1-3; D gene ambiguous. CDR1 and CDR2 from the germline V gene are LGHNA and YSLEER. Trimming removed 8 bases at V and 4 bases at J, with 15 bases between. CDR3 length equals 14 residues. The CDR3 nucleotides are TGCGCCAGCCCGCCAATCAACTCCGGAAACACCATATATTTT. Its protein is CASPPINSGNTIYF.

Of note for this clone: This CDR3 is also generated by other DNA sequences in the sample. CDR3 coding DNA: TGTGCCAGCAGCGTAGTGGCGGGCGGCTCCTACAATGAGCAGTTCTTC. Its protein product is CASSVVAGGSYNEQFF. This chain connects TRBV9 to TRBJ2-1; D is possibly TRBD2 (5 bases). The V gene's germline CDR1 is SGDLS and CDR2 YYNGEE. The CDR3 sequence is 16 residues long. Trimming stripped 0 bases from V and 0 bases from J, with 10 bases between. The complete variable domain, with remaining parts taken from reference TRBV9 and TRBJ2-1, reads DSGVTQTPKHLITATGQRVTLRCSPRSGDLSVYWYQQSLDQGLQFLIQYYNGEERAKGNILERFSAQQFPDLHSELNLSSLELGDSALYFCASSVVAGGSYNEQFFGPGTRLTVL.

The CDR3 here is CAWSVYRGQEQYF. CDR3 in DNA: TGTGCCTGGAGTGTTTACAGGGGGCAAGAGCAGTACTTC. The rearrangement uses TRBV30 and TRBJ2-7; 9 bases line up with TRBD1. Looked up from germline, CDR1 is GTSNPN and CDR2 is SVGIG (reference sequence). Trimming cost V 0 bases and J 7 bases; bases outside gene matches: 4. The CDR3 covers 13 residues.

The J gene is TRBJ1-3, the V gene TRBV4-1; D may be TRBD1 (6 bases). CDR1 is MGHRA, CDR2 YSYEKL, per germline. The CDR3 sequence is 15 residues long. V lost 4 bases and J 4 bases, leaving 14 bases between the germline ends. CDR3 in amino acids: CASSRGGGGGNTIYF. The CDR3 coding sequence is TGCGCCAGCAGCCGAGGGGGAGGTGGGGGAAACACCATATATTTT.